Included here is one T cell receptor (beta chain) sequence, with context. This receptor's antigen is unknown. Base qualities are missing; no much larger clone stands one base away. CDR1 and CDR2 are read off the germline V gene as SGDLS and YYNGEE. Ends trimmed: V by 4 bases, J by 8 bases; bases unmatched to a gene: 4. Inclusive of the bounding cysteine and phenylalanine, the CDR3 is 13 residues long. Of all the DNA, just the CDR3 is kept, 39 bases in frame from base 1. The time point label corresponds to: baseline pretreatment blood. The sample's treatment or condition label, decoded: 15 Gy SBRT to primary tumor, nephrectomy 4 weeks later. To track tumor-enriched clonotypes, serial peripheral blood was sampled from radiation-treated patients at baseline and at 2 weeks and 4 weeks after SBRT. Every patient had renal cell carcinoma of clear cell pathology. Genomic DNA for TCR sequencing was prepared using the QIAamp DNA Blood Mini Kit (Qiagen). Samples were included in the analyses only if all quality control checks were passed.

The data belong to a study of radiation and T cells in renal cell carcinoma (dated by TCRdb to the early 2020s). About the full investigation: Samples were obtained from a clinical trial, in which 15 Gy stereotactic body radiation therapy was delivered to primary renal cell carcinomas and nephrectomy was performed 4 weeks later. A total of about 4 million unique CDR3 nucleotide sequences, encoding 2.8 million or so unique CDR3 amino acid sequences, were found across all 50 or so samples. A total of fewer than 55 samples underwent TCR beta sequencing, made up of about 25 tumors and about 27 peripheral blood samples.

TCR beta libraries were generated from genomic DNA with the immunoSEQ kit, following the manufacturer's recommendations. Library preparation used a first multiplex PCR with proprietary primers, then a second PCR adding unique barcodes, with bead cleanups after each round. A kit-provided positive control reaction and a negative control reaction were included in every sample batch. The final libraries were assessed on an Agilent 4200 TapeStation D1000 ScreenTape, pooled by volume, and quantified by qPCR. An Illumina NextSeq500 fitted with a MidOutput 150-cycle cartridge performed the sequencing, running 156 Read1 cycles and 15 Index1 cycles with the kit's custom primers. The pooled library was loaded at 0.9 to 1 pM with a roughly 22% PhiX control spike-in. In the authors' own workflow: Vendor-processed data were analyzed in R, and a clonotype was defined as all T cells sharing the same CDR3 nucleotide sequence. For clone abundance analyses, frequencies were normalized to the 10,000 most abundant clones in each sample. Public T cell clones, which averaged fewer than five per sample, were excluded before analysis. A difference in abundance of at least 32-fold between compartments was used to define tumor-enriched and baseline blood-enriched clonotypes. Clonotypes expanded or contracted between blood time points were identified with a beta-binomial differential abundance model. Similarity between tumor and blood repertoires was quantified using the Baroni-Urbani and Buser coefficient, and groups were compared with two-tailed Wilcoxon tests in R. In TCRdb, the immuneACCESS table is reduced to in-frame sequences with V and J assigned. These tables do not hold every clone; where another copy was compared, an unresolved V gene accounts for under half, and the others remain unexplained. V and J calls and clone size are given by that table; D and trimming were obtained from the DNA. This sample gives some 150,000 clones in total; over 65% of them show up just once. Under 25% of the sample lies in the top ten.

Summary of the overall study and its limitations: Top tumor clonotypes rose in blood from baseline to 2 weeks post-radiation, then contracted by 4 weeks, suggesting transient expansion of tumor-resident clones. The single-armed trial design could not address effects of radiation dose or scheduling on the TCR repertoire. Blood repertoire dynamics were not followed beyond 4 weeks after treatment. Because no pretreatment tumor biopsies were available, whether clonotypes were present in the tumor at baseline could not be determined.

The sequence came from a woman aged 45-65 years with renal cell carcinoma. Specimen: blood, collected from a patient whose treatment included radiotherapy and nephrectomy. The chain couples TRBV9 to TRBJ2-4, with 9 bases matching TRBD1. The sequenced DNA: TGTGCCAGCAGCTTAGACAGGGGGGACATTCAGTACTTC. It codes for CASSLDRGDIQYF. When the CDR3 is completed using the reference TRBV9 and TRBJ2-4 genes on either side, the full variable domain is DSGVTQTPKHLITATGQRVTLRCSPRSGDLSVYWYQQSLDQGLQFLIQYYNGEERAKGNILERFSAQQFPDLHSELNLSSLELGDSALYFCASSLDRGDIQYFGAGTRLSVL.